This TCR beta chain emerged from a study of blood T cell repertoires in COVID-19 (dated by TCRdb to the early 2020s). Some background on the complete study: Recovered participants in ImmuneRACE Cohort 3 were defined as having two consecutive negative NP/OP PCR tests, clearance from a healthcare professional, or resolution of symptoms. Subjects who had been exposed to COVID-19, were actively infected with it, or had recovered from it provided the deeply sampled blood TCRbeta repertoires that made up the dataset. Sample metadata almost always included a de-identified subject ID, COVID-19 status, age in years and sex. The repertoires were made available in a free public database intended to serve as a resource for research on the immune response to SARS-CoV-2. Samples were obtained from the ongoing ImmuneRACE study (first 160 participants) and from 1,254 subjects provided by 6 global collaborators. The material from the prospective study consisted of cDNA or gDNA derived from T cells, B-cell-depleted T cells, or PBMCs. Where available, HLA class I and class II types were obtained from metadata supplied by the sample provider rather than from assay-based typing. Collaborator samples came from the United States, Italy and Spain and covered acute and convalescent phases of COVID-19.

Details on this clone: Its specific antigen is unknown. Base qualities are not recorded, but no much larger clone differs from it by a single base.

In the prospective study, participants were roughly 18 to 90 years old, resided in about two dozen geographic areas of the United States, and were enrolled through a virtual design. In the prospective study, participants were assigned to cohorts based on the clinical history participants reported in a screening survey and a study questionnaire. In the prospective study, whole blood, serum and a nasopharyngeal or oropharyngeal swab were collected from each participant by mobile phlebotomists. Participants in the prospective study had the option to provide additional blood draws and questionnaires over an approximately 2-month period. Prospective study blood samples were shipped either frozen or at room temperature before DNA extraction. The CDR3 goes from the cysteine to the phenylalanine over 13 residues. Here the CDR3 DNA is all that survives: 39 bases in frame from base 1. The V end loses 2 bases and the J end loses 0 bases, and a stretch of 4 bases separates them. CDR1 SGHAT and CDR2 FQDESV were looked up in the germline V gene (reference sequence).

TCRbeta CDR3 regions were amplified from genomic DNA using the immunoSEQ Assay, a bias-controlled multiplex PCR. Per the original workflow: Nucleated cell counts per sample were estimated from amplification of reference gene primers within the assay. Sequence reads were collapsed and filtered to measure the absolute abundance of every unique TCRbeta CDR3 rearrangement. Productive Simpson clonality was computed per sample as the square root of Simpson's diversity index over productive rearrangements. Held by TCRdb, this immuneACCESS table contains in-frame sequences only and omits some clones. Under half of the omission traces to an unresolved V gene where checked; the cause of the rest is unknown. D and trimming were read from the DNA, whereas the V and J calls and clone size are those reported in that table. The sample table lists 150,000 to 200,000 clones, approximately 79% of them with a count of one. Around 20% of the sample goes to the ten largest clones.

Paper-wide results and their limitations: The amount of clinical and demographic metadata varied by source and participant and was provided uncurated.

The source of this sequence is a woman in her 70s in a cohort exposed to, infected with or recovered from COVID-19 (not recorded which). The sample comprised PBMCs or T cells enriched from blood (not recorded which). The sequence joins TRBV11-1 to TRBJ1-1; no D gene can be assigned with confidence. The CDR3 region reads CASSLTMNTEAFF. The DNA is as follows: TGTGCCAGCAGCTTAACTATGAACACTGAAGCTTTCTTT.